The 29 T cell receptor beta chains below all came from one sample that was sequenced in a study of cytomegalovirus exposure and HLA in healthy donors. Researchers ran the PCR with 60 Vbeta and 13 Jbeta primers. Sequencing was performed with immunoSEQ multiplex PCR; in TCRdb, only in-frame clones are kept and a portion is missing. The sample holds fewer than 150,000 clones, about 72% seen once. Sequenced sample: PBMCs. These receptors originate from a man between 45 and 60 years old in good health and CMV-seropositive.

This chain joins TRBV27 and TRBJ1-1; D perhaps matches TRBD1 (6 bases). In germline, CDR1 is MNHEY, CDR2 SMNVEV (reference sequence). There are 14 residues in the CDR3. Trimming removed 6 bases at V and 3 bases at J, with 14 bases between. DNA of the CDR3: TGTGCCAGCAGGGGGGGGCAGTTTGACACTGAAGCTTTCTTT. Amino acids: CASRGGQFDTEAFF.

V and J are TRBV5-1 and TRBJ1-1, with TRBD1 as a possible D gene (6 bases). V shed 3 bases and J shed 1 base, with 7 bases lying between them. CDR1 and CDR2 (germline): SGHRS, YFSETQ. The CDR3 totals 13 residues. For the CDR3, the DNA is TGCGCCAGCAGCTCAGGGGCGAACACTGAAGCTTTCTTT. This encodes CASSSGANTEAFF.

The V and J genes are TRBV25-1 and TRBJ2-2, with a possible D match to TRBD2 (5 bases). V gave up 1 base and J gave up 5 bases, with 14 bases separating them. The germline V gene has CDR1 MGHDK and CDR2 SYGVNS. CDR3 length: 16 residues. The CDR3 DNA sequence: TGTGCCAGCAGTGAATGGAGCGAGGGCGCTACCGGGGAGCTGTTTTTT. Encoded protein: CASSEWSEGATGELFF.

The chain couples TRBV11-2 to TRBJ2-2, with 7 bases that match TRBD2. The germline V gene has CDR1 SGHAT and CDR2 FQNNGV. V dropped 11 bases and J dropped 3; count of bases not matched to a gene: 9. CDR3 size: 14 residues. The CDR3 nucleotides read TGTGCCGCGGGAGAGAGGTCCGACACCGGGGAGCTGTTTTTT. Translated: CAAGERSDTGELFF.

The rearrangement joins TRBV5-4 to TRBJ1-2; 8 bases align to TRBD1. V gave up 6 bases and J gave up 4 bases; unmatched junction bases: 8. This CDR3 comprises 14 residues. CDR1 SGHNT and CDR2 YYREEE come from the germline V gene (reference sequence). The CDR3 reads CASINGDRPYGYTF. The CDR3 nucleotides are TGTGCCAGCATCAACGGGGACAGGCCCTATGGCTACACCTTC.

V gene TRBV7-9 combines with J gene TRBJ1-3, with 7 bases aligning to TRBD1. CDR1 SEHNR and CDR2 FQNEAQ come from the germline V gene (reference sequence). The length of the CDR3 is 18 residues. Trimming cost V 4 bases and J 0 bases; bases outside gene matches: 12. CDR3 loop: CASSSRGGLTISGNTIYF. As DNA, the CDR3 is TGTGCCAGCAGCTCTCGAGGGGGCTTAACGATCTCTGGAAACACCATATATTTT.

A single count supports this clone. One end of the junction varies from germline; a read error may be responsible. The chain links TRBV7-9 to TRBJ2-1; 12 bases align to TRBD2. Per germline, CDR1 SEHNR and CDR2 FQNEAQ (reference sequence). The length of the CDR3 is 15 residues. CDR3 region: CASSLAGGPVDEQFF. The CDR3 DNA follows: TGTGCCAGCAGCCTAGCGGGAGGGCCGGTGGATGAGCAGTTCTTC.

The rearrangement joins TRBV6-1 to TRBJ2-2, with 9 bases matching TRBD1. CDR3 length: 16 amino acids. Germline lookup yields CDR1 MNHNS and CDR2 SASEGT. J gave up 6 bases and V 6 bases, and 11 bases lay outside the gene matches. The CDR3 sequence: CASSEPGTGMAGELFF. The CDR3 nucleotides read TGTGCCAGCAGCGAACCTGGGACAGGGATGGCCGGGGAGCTGTTTTTT.

This sequence joins TRBV5-1 and TRBJ2-5; 9 nucleotides line up with TRBD2. Germline V gene lookup returns CDR1 SGHRS and CDR2 YFSETQ. CDR3 length equals 16 residues. Trimming removed 4 bases from V and 4 bases from J; junction bases left unmatched: 11. The CDR3 DNA reads TGCGCCAGCAGCCCGGTCGGCCTAGCGGGGTTAGAGACCCAGTACTTC. This sequence encodes CASSPVGLAGLETQYF.

This clone was observed a few times. The gene calls are TRBV4-1 and TRBJ2-4; TRBD2 matches 10 bases. Trimming took 1 base from V and 1 from J; bases not matched to a gene: 13. CDR3 length: 20 amino acids. The germline V gene has CDR1 MGHRA and CDR2 YSYEKL. The CDR3 loop is CASSQVGLAGEKRAKNIQYF. The CDR3 DNA reads as TGCGCCAGCAGCCAAGTAGGGCTAGCGGGGGAGAAGAGGGCCAAAAACATTCAGTACTTC.

This sequence joins TRBV5-6 and TRBJ2-2, with 10 bases lining up with TRBD1. Germline-derived CDR1 and CDR2 are SGHDT and YYEEEE. The CDR3 length is 16 residues. The J segment lost 0 bases and the V segment lost 4 bases, leaving 3 bases of the junction unmatched. CDR3 sequence reads: CASSPDRGPNTGELFF. CDR3 DNA: TGTGCCAGCAGCCCTGACAGGGGGCCGAACACCGGGGAGCTGTTTTTT.

The chain combines TRBV7-8 with TRBJ2-5; TRBD2 aligns across 7 bases. Looked up from germline, CDR1 is SGHVS and CDR2 is FQNEAQ. V dropped 1 base and J dropped 5; count of bases not matched to a gene: 4. The CDR3 has 14 amino acids. The chain's CDR3 is CASSLGGGAETQYF. CDR3 bases: TGTGCCAGCAGCTTAGGGGGAGGGGCGGAGACCCAGTACTTC.

V gene TRBV7-9 combines with J gene TRBJ2-3, with 14 nucleotides matching TRBD2. Germline-derived CDR1 and CDR2 are SEHNR and FQNEAQ (reference sequence). Trimming took 5 bases from V and 4 from J; bases not matched to a gene: 5. The CDR3 length is 16 residues. The CDR3 nucleotides read TGTGCCAGCAGCCCCGGGACTAGCGGGAGCCCAGATACGCAGTATTTT. Protein sequence: CASSPGTSGSPDTQYF. The entire variable domain, with the rest obtained from reference TRBV7-9 and TRBJ2-3, is as follows: DTGVSQNPRHKITKRGQNVTFRCDPISEHNRLYWYRQTLGQGPEFLTYFQNEAQLEKSRLLSDRFSAERPKGSFSTLEIQRTEQGDSAMYLCASSPGTSGSPDTQYFGPGTRLTVL.

This clone came up a few times. The rearrangement links TRBV14 to TRBJ2-7, with a tentative D call TRBD1 (6 bases). V was trimmed by 0 bases and J by 6 bases, leaving 18 bases between them. Germline-derived CDR1 and CDR2 are SGHDN and FVKESK. The CDR3 extends over 16 amino acids. The CDR3 nucleotides are TGTGCCAGCAGCCAAGACCGAGCACCTCTGACAGGCGAGCAGTACTTC. It specifies CASSQDRAPLTGEQYF.

This clone showed up just once. The rearrangement uses TRBV10-3 and TRBJ1-6; 12 bases line up with TRBD1. CDR1 and CDR2 from the germline V gene are ENHRY and SYGVKD. Unmatched junction bases numbered 5, after V lost 4 bases and J lost 10 bases. The CDR3 is 15 amino acids. CDR3: CAISGGQGALSPLHF. CDR3 in DNA: TGTGCCATCAGTGGGGGACAGGGGGCCCTATCACCCCTCCACTTT.

This clone is a singleton in its sample. The chain has TRBV9 and TRBJ2-7; 7 bases fit TRBD2. The germline gives CDR1 SGDLS, CDR2 YYNGEE. The CDR3 consists of 14 residues. With V trimmed by 6 bases and J by 3 bases, 9 bases remained unmatched. CDR3 in amino acids: CASTRGSGNYEQYF. The DNA of the CDR3 is TGTGCCAGCACCCGGGGGAGCGGGAACTACGAGCAGTACTTC.

This clone was seen a single time. This chain's CDR3 is CASRRLAGSREQYF. The CDR3 DNA is TGTGCCAGCAGGAGGCTAGCGGGATCGCGCGAGCAGTACTTC. The chain has TRBV11-2 and TRBJ2-7, with 9 bases aligning to TRBD2. There are 14 residues in the CDR3. V dropped 6 bases and J dropped 6; count of bases not matched to a gene: 9. Germline V gene sequence: CDR1 SGHAT, CDR2 FQNNGV. The variable domain in full, completed from reference TRBV11-2 and TRBJ2-7, reads EAGVAQSPRYKIIEKRQSVAFWCNPISGHATLYWYQQILGQGPKLLIQFQNNGVVDDSQLPKDRFSAERLKGVDSTLKIQPAKLEDSAVYLCASRRLAGSREQYFGPGTRLTVT.

The J gene is TRBJ2-7, the V gene TRBV15, with 7 bases that match TRBD1. CDR1 and CDR2 (germline): LNHNV, YYDKDF (reference sequence). This CDR3 has 15 residues. V gave up 0 bases and J gave up 6 bases; unmatched junction bases: 8. The CDR3 spells CATSRDLQGVGEQYF. The DNA for the CDR3 is TGTGCCACCAGCAGAGATCTTCAGGGGGTGGGCGAGCAGTACTTC.

This clone was detected a few times. This chain connects TRBV6-1 to TRBJ1-6; 8 nucleotides line up with TRBD1. CDR1 is MNHNS, CDR2 SASEGT, per germline. The CDR3 is 14 residues long. V lost 4 bases and J lost 7; bases outside the gene matches: 3. The CDR3 reads CASSAGQGNSPLHF. Here the CDR3 DNA reads TGTGCCAGCAGTGCCGGACAGGGCAATTCACCCCTCCACTTT.

The V gene is TRBV29-1, the J gene TRBJ2-1, with 10 bases that match TRBD2. The CDR3 loop spans 14 amino acids. Germline assignment: CDR1 SQVTM and CDR2 ANQGSEA. With V trimmed by 4 bases and J by 5 bases, 5 bases remained unmatched. Here the CDR3 reads CSVAPSGRHNEQFF. The DNA of the CDR3 is TGCAGCGTTGCCCCTAGCGGGAGACACAATGAGCAGTTCTTC.

This clone was observed a handful of times. Written as DNA, the CDR3 is TGCGCCAGCAGCCAAGATAGAGGTGAAGCTTTCTTT. Translated: CASSQDRGEAFF. The rearrangement joins TRBV4-1 to TRBJ1-1; D unresolved. Germline V gene lookup returns CDR1 MGHRA and CDR2 YSYEKL. The V gene lost 0 bases and the J gene lost 7 bases, with 6 bases spanning the gap. This CDR3 has 12 amino acids.

The chain couples TRBV7-2 to TRBJ2-3; 7 bases map to TRBD1. Germline V CDR1 and CDR2: SGHTA, FQGNSA. The CDR3 is made up of 14 amino acids. Trimming cost V 3 bases and J 5 bases; bases outside gene matches: 5. The CDR3 reads CASSFRGQGDTQYF. Written as DNA, the CDR3 is TGTGCCAGCAGCTTTAGGGGGCAGGGAGATACGCAGTATTTT.

The rearrangement joins TRBV2 to TRBJ1-2; tentative D call: TRBD1 (5 bases). The germline V gene encodes CDR1 SNHLY and CDR2 FYNNEI. V was shortened by 4 bases and J by 7 bases, with 10 bases between the two germline ends. This CDR3 spans 12 amino acids. The CDR3 sequence: CASSGQGLGYTF. Here the CDR3 DNA reads TGTGCCAGCAGTGGGCAGGGACTTGGCTACACCTTC. Full variable domain (remainder filled in from reference TRBV2 and TRBJ1-2): EPEVTQTPSHQVTQMGQEVILRCVPISNHLYFYWYRQILGQKVEFLVSFYNNEISEKSEIFDDQFSVERPDGSNFTLKIRSTKLEDSAMYFCASSGQGLGYTFGSGTRLTVV.

V gene TRBV6-5 combines with J gene TRBJ2-1; 8 bases agree with TRBD1. The CDR3 contains 14 residues. J was trimmed by 6 bases and V by 6 bases; bases with no gene match: 7. Per germline, CDR1 MNHEY and CDR2 SVGAGI. CDR3 protein: CASSRQGKVNEQFF. The CDR3 nucleotides are TGTGCCAGCAGCCGACAGGGGAAAGTCAATGAGCAGTTCTTC.

This chain uses TRBV7-2 with TRBJ2-2; TRBD2 matches at 9 bases. CDR1 and CDR2 (germline): SGHTA, FQGNSA. CDR3 length equals 16 residues. Germline trimming cut 4 bases from V and 1 base from J; bases unmatched to any gene: 4. The CDR3 bases are TGTGCCAGCAGCTCTTATAGCGGGGGGAACACCGGGGAGCTGTTTTTT. Amino acids: CASSSYSGGNTGELFF.

The chain carries TRBV28 and TRBJ2-7; TRBD1 is a possible D gene (5 bases). V was pared by 2 bases and J by 2 bases, with 16 bases between. Germline CDR1 MDHEN, CDR2 SYDVKM. This CDR3 has 16 amino acids. Here the CDR3 DNA reads TGTGCCAGCAGTTTAAGGCAGGGAAGACCGACCTACGAGCAGTACTTC. Translated: CASSLRQGRPTYEQYF.

This chain uses TRBV9 with TRBJ2-3, with D tentatively TRBD2 (6 bases). V was trimmed by 3 bases and J by 3 bases, leaving 17 bases between them. The CDR3 covers 16 residues. CDR1 is SGDLS, CDR2 YYNGEE, per germline. The DNA of the CDR3 is TGTGCCAGCAGCGACCAGCGGGCCCCGCAGACAGATACGCAGTATTTT. This encodes CASSDQRAPQTDTQYF.

The chain couples TRBV5-6 to TRBJ2-5; 10 bases map to TRBD2. The CDR3 sequence is 13 residues long. The V segment lost 6 bases and the J segment 1 base; nucleotides outside the gene matches: 0. Germline V lookup: CDR1 SGHDT, CDR2 YYEEEE. The DNA of the CDR3 is TGTGCCAGCACTAGCGGGGGCCAAGAGACCCAGTACTTC. Translation: CASTSGGQETQYF.

The chain couples TRBV18 to TRBJ1-1; 7 bases map to TRBD1. Trimming at V came to 3 bases and at J to 0 bases, leaving 7 bases not matched to a gene. CDR1 is KGHSH and CDR2 is LQKENI in the germline V gene. This CDR3 comprises 16 residues. The CDR3 DNA reads as TGTGCCAGCTCACCCAACAGGGGATCCATGAACACTGAAGCTTTCTTT. The encoded protein is CASSPNRGSMNTEAFF.